The clone carrying this T cell receptor (beta chain) was found once. Per the study methods: Reference gene primer amplification gave estimated nucleated cell counts. Profiling relied on immunoSEQ multiplex PCR, and the TCRdb table lists in-frame clones only, not all of them. That table supplies the V and J calls and clone size; D and trimming were determined from the DNA. The sample has about 180,000 clones, around 80% seen once. The sample originates from a study of blood T cell repertoires in COVID-19. About the study: In each case, the material was cDNA or gDNA derived from T cells, B-cell-depleted T cells, or PBMCs.

V gave up 4 bases and J gave up 0 bases, with 7 bases separating them. The CDR3 sequence is 14 residues long. Germline loops: CDR1 SGHNT, CDR2 YYREEE (reference sequence). The V gene is TRBV5-4, the J gene TRBJ2-2, with no clear D. Specimen: peripheral blood. The source is a woman aged 80 or older with COVID-19, enrolled during active disease. DNA for the CDR3: TGTGCCAGCAGCACCTCGGCGAACACCGGGGAGCTGTTTTTT. Translation gives CASSTSANTGELFF.